What follows are 7 T cell receptor beta chains derived from one specimen sequenced in a study of blood T cell repertoires in COVID-19. Generated by immunoSEQ multiplex PCR, the TCRdb table keeps only in-frame clones and is missing some. The table has 13,000 to 15,000 clones, around nine tenths seen once; the top ten hold under 2.5%. Sequenced sample: peripheral blood. The receptor set was obtained from a woman aged 65 to 85 in a cohort sampled during active or convalescent COVID-19.

The chain combines TRBV7-8 with TRBJ2-3; D is possibly TRBD1 (5 bases). The CDR3 is made up of 15 amino acids. The V and J ends lost 1 base and 3 bases respectively, with 11 bases between them. CDR1 SGHVS and CDR2 FQNEAQ come from the germline V gene. CDR3 coding DNA: TGTGCCAGCAGCTTAGAAGGGGCCCGGACAGATACGCAGTATTTT. Protein: CASSLEGARTDTQYF.

The genes are TRBV27 and TRBJ1-2; D uncertain. Germline CDR1 is MNHEY and CDR2 is SMNVEV (reference sequence). V lost 0 bases and J lost 5, with 10 bases in between. The CDR3 runs to 14 residues. CDR3 sequence: CASSLSRWAYGYTF. Written as DNA, the CDR3 is TGTGCCAGCAGTTTATCTCGGTGGGCTTATGGCTACACCTTC.

J is TRBJ2-5 and V is TRBV7-2; 10 bases line up with TRBD2. The CDR3 runs to 15 residues. The trim removed 3 bases at V and 1 base at J, leaving 2 bases unmatched. The germline V gene encodes CDR1 SGHTA and CDR2 FQGNSA. This chain's CDR3 is CASSLSSGGQETQYF. The DNA of the CDR3 is TGTGCCAGCAGCTTGTCTAGCGGGGGCCAAGAGACCCAGTACTTC.

The chain has TRBV5-6 and TRBJ1-5; perhaps TRBD1 as D (5 bases). Germline CDR1 SGHDT, CDR2 YYEEEE. V lost 3 bases and J lost 0, with 10 bases in between. CDR3 size: 15 residues. Here the CDR3 reads CASSSGGNSNQPQHF. For the CDR3, the DNA is TGTGCCAGCAGCTCCGGGGGAAATAGCAATCAGCCCCAGCATTTT.

The rearrangement links TRBV7-2 to TRBJ1-5; D gene unclear. The CDR3 runs 14 residues. Germline loops: CDR1 SGHTA, CDR2 FQGNSA. The V and J ends lost 1 base and 4 bases respectively, with 8 bases between them. The CDR3 reads CASSLGSGNQPQHF. CDR3 DNA: TGTGCCAGCAGCTTAGGTTCCGGGAATCAGCCCCAGCATTTT.

This sequence joins TRBV10-3 and TRBJ1-2; 10 bases map to TRBD1. The CDR3 sequence is 13 residues long. V lost 0 bases and J lost 8; bases outside the gene matches: 0. CDR1 is ENHRY, CDR2 SYGVKD, per germline. CDR3 nucleotide sequence: TGTGCCATCAGTGAGTCGACAGGGGGCGGCTACACCTTC. Its translation is CAISESTGGGYTF.

The gene calls are TRBV18 and TRBJ2-7; the match to TRBD1 covers 9 bases. V lost 5 bases, J lost 0 bases, and 5 bases stayed unmatched. This CDR3 comprises 15 residues. Germline assignment: CDR1 KGHSH and CDR2 LQKENI. CDR3 nucleotides: TGTGCCAGCTCATTCGGACAGGGGAGCTCCTACGAGCAGTACTTC. Amino acid sequence: CASSFGQGSSYEQYF.